This T cell receptor (beta chain) was observed in a study of CD8+CD57+ T cells in acquired aplastic anemia. About the research overall: The mean DNA yield obtained from sorted CD4+ and CD8+ cells came to approximately 3 ug. General study points: A set of approximately 30 CD8+ CDR3 sequences was shared between patients and controls, and these sequences appeared highly expressed in patients.

Individuals selected for sequencing had exhibited CD8+CD57+ cell expansion on flow cytometry. A word on this clonotype: Its antigen is undetermined.

CDR3 length: 16 amino acids. CDR1 is SGHTA and CDR2 is FQGNSA in the germline V gene. J was trimmed by 4 bases and V by 0 bases; bases with no gene match: 6. Genomic DNA provided the template from which TCR beta VDJ and CDR3 profiles were obtained. Each CDR3 protein gets one entry after TCRdb re-called the reads with MiXCR. The sample lists 180,000 or so distinct CDR3 sequences, roughly 43% occurring once. Sequenced: sorted CD4+, CD8+, or CD8+CD57+ T cells (not recorded which) from PBMCs. The chain employs TRBV7-2 and TRBJ2-7, with 10 bases that match TRBD2. This clonotype originated in a human donor with aplastic anemia. The CDR3 sequence: CASSLAQAGGGYEQYF. DNA for the CDR3: TGTGCCAGCAGCTTAGCGCAAGCGGGAGGGGGTTACGAGCAGTACTTC. Filled out from reference TRBV7-2 and TRBJ2-7, the complete variable domain reads GAGVSQSPSNKVTEKGKDVELRCDPISGHTALYWYRQSLGQGLEFLIYFQGNSAPDKSGLPSDRFSAERTGGSVSTLTIQRTQQEDSAVYLCASSLAQAGGGYEQYFGPGTRLTVT.